This T cell receptor beta chain comes out of a study of T cell responses to AZD1222 COVID-19 vaccine. Repertoires were generated with immunoSEQ multiplex PCR, while TCRdb's copy carries only in-frame clones and drops some. Among approximately 140,000 clones, roughly nine tenths were seen once, and the ten largest hold around 7.6%. Notes on the study in general: Unmutated variant regions are reportedly the target of nearly half of TCRs that are spike-specific. CD4 TCRs associated with vaccination spanned spike, dominating at 160-218 and 743-854.

CDR1 is LNHDA and CDR2 is SQIVND in the germline V gene (reference sequence). The germline V and J ends were trimmed by 3 bases and 0 bases, with 10 bases remaining between them. CDR3 length equals 15 residues. Notes on this clone: The antigen is unknown.

The V gene is TRBV19, the J gene TRBJ2-3, with D possibly being TRBD2 (6 bases). The sample in question was peripheral blood, obtained 28 days after the second dose of the MenACWY control vaccine. The receptor's source is an adult who received the MenACWY meningococcal vaccine as a control. The CDR3 sequence is CASSILGSSTDTQYF. CDR3 coding DNA: TGTGCCAGTAGTATCCTCGGGAGTAGCACAGATACGCAGTATTTT.